The T cell receptor beta chain described here comes from a study of esophageal squamous cell carcinoma under preoperative chemotherapy. Study conclusions and caveats: Paclitaxel-nedaplatin therapy caused immediate, substantial clonotype frequency changes. After treatment, tumor-infiltrating lymphocytes apparently came partly from blood T cells. After chemotherapy, TCR diversity rose significantly in peripheral T cells but not in tumor-infiltrating lymphocytes.

TCRdb reprocessed the PCR reads with MiXCR, giving one entry per CDR3 protein. The sample carries 30,000 or so distinct CDR3 sequences, 52% recorded once. V shed 5 bases and J shed 0 bases, with 8 bases lying between them. Germline CDR1 and CDR2: SGHTA and FQGTGA. The CDR3 is 14 amino acids. The time point: after preoperative PTX-NDP chemotherapy. Preoperative chemotherapy with paclitaxel-nedaplatin was given to patients before surgery. Points on this clonotype: Its antigen is not identified.

This clonotype was obtained from a human donor with esophageal squamous cell carcinoma. The donor label of this sample is uncertain. The J gene is TRBJ2-1, the V gene TRBV7-3; a possible D gene is TRBD2 (6 bases). The sample was acquired from a patient given preoperative chemotherapy. CDR3 amino acids: CASSPGLSYNEQFF. The CDR3 region has the DNA TGTGCCAGCAGCCCGGGACTCTCCTACAATGAGCAGTTCTTC.